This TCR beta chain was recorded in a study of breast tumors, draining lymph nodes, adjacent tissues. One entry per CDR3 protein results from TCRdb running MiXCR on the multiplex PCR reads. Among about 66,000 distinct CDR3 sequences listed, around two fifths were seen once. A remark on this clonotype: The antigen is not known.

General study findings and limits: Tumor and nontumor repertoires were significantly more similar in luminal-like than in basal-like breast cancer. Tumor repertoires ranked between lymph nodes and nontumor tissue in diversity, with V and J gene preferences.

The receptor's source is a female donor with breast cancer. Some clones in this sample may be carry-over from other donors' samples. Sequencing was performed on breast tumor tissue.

The CDR3 DNA follows: TGTGCCAGTAGAAACGACAGGGACGGCACTGAAGCTTTCTTT. Translating gives CASRNDRDGTEAFF. V and J are TRBV19 and TRBJ1-1, with 7 bases matching TRBD1. The CDR3 totals 14 residues. Germline lookup yields CDR1 LNHDA and CDR2 SQIVND (reference sequence). The ends lost 6 bases at V and 4 bases at J; junction bases unmatched: 8.